A single sample is the source of the 16 T cell receptor beta chains below, sequenced in a study of cytomegalovirus exposure and HLA in healthy donors. Vbeta (60) and Jbeta (13) primers were used in the PCR. The method was immunoSEQ multiplex PCR; TCRdb's version includes in-frame clones alone and lacks a portion of them. Of approximately 190,000 clones listed, around 73% were seen once; the top ten hold 2.1%. Sequencing input: PBMCs. These receptors were obtained from a young woman in good health and CMV-seropositive.

This clone was detected only once. This chain connects TRBV7-3 to TRBJ1-2; a possible D gene is TRBD1 (5 bases). From germline, CDR1 is SGHTA and CDR2 FQGTGA. The CDR3 consists of 13 residues. V was pared by 1 base and J by 11 bases, with 14 bases between. The CDR3 nucleotides are TGTGCCAGCAGCTTAATACCAGGCGGGGGGTACACCTTC. This codes for CASSLIPGGGYTF.

The V gene is TRBV11-1, the J gene TRBJ2-7; unclear D gene. The germline V gene has CDR1 SGHAT and CDR2 FQDESV (reference sequence). This CDR3 is 13 amino acids long. The V end was cut by 5 bases, the J end by 3 bases, with 11 bases between. The DNA of the CDR3 is TGTGCCAGCAGCACGAGCGTCGTCTACGAGCAGTACTTC. Translated, it gives CASSTSVVYEQYF.

The V call is TRBV7-9, the J call TRBJ2-7; TRBD2 agrees at 10 bases. CDR3 length: 19 amino acids. With V trimmed by 3 bases and J by 3 bases, 17 bases remained unmatched. The germline V gene has CDR1 SEHNR and CDR2 FQNEAQ (reference sequence). CDR3 protein: CASSFGIDVWTSGFYEQYF. CDR3 nucleotides: TGTGCCAGCAGCTTCGGAATTGACGTGTGGACTAGCGGCTTCTACGAGCAGTACTTC.

The J gene is TRBJ1-4, the V gene TRBV27, with 10 bases lining up with TRBD1. CDR3 length equals 14 residues. CDR1 is MNHEY and CDR2 is SMNVEV in the germline V gene (reference sequence). With 3 bases clipped from V and 11 bases from J, the junction kept 6 bases outside the gene matches. The CDR3: CASSFLGQGFKLFF. CDR3 nucleotides: TGTGCCAGCAGTTTCTTGGGACAGGGGTTTAAACTGTTTTTT.

V usage is TRBV6-5 and J usage is TRBJ1-4, with TRBD1 identical over 10 bases. The V gene end was trimmed by 4 bases and the J gene end by 7 bases; junction bases not matched to a gene: 9. CDR3 length: 16 residues. Germline V CDR1 and CDR2: MNHEY, SVGAGI. The CDR3 nucleotides read TGTGCCAGCAGTTTCGGGACAGGGGATTCGGGTGAAAAACTGTTTTTT. Translated, it gives CASSFGTGDSGEKLFF.

V gene TRBV5-4 combines with J gene TRBJ2-7; D not resolved. V dropped 0 bases and J dropped 1 base, with 8 bases sitting between them. Germline assignment: CDR1 SGHNT and CDR2 YYREEE (reference sequence). The CDR3 spans 14 residues. The CDR3 coding sequence is TGTGCCAGCAGCTTGGCCGTCAGTTCCTACGAGCAGTACTTC. Residues: CASSLAVSSYEQYF. The full variable domain, completed using reference TRBV5-4 and TRBJ2-7, is ETGVTQSPTHLIKTRGQQVTLRCSSQSGHNTVSWYQQALGQGPQFIFQYYREEENGRGNFPPRFSGLQFPNYSSELNVNALELDDSALYLCASSLAVSSYEQYFGPGTRLTVT.

This chain joins TRBV5-4 and TRBJ1-5; tentative D call: TRBD1 (6 bases). The ends were cut back, 4 bases at V and 5 bases at J, with 10 bases in the middle. Per the germline V gene, CDR1 is SGHNT and CDR2 is YYREEE (reference sequence). The CDR3 extends over 13 amino acids. The CDR3 sequence: CASSVDRDQPQHF. For the CDR3, the DNA is TGTGCCAGCAGCGTGGACAGAGATCAGCCCCAGCATTTT. The complete variable domain, with remaining parts taken from reference TRBV5-4 and TRBJ1-5, reads ETGVTQSPTHLIKTRGQQVTLRCSSQSGHNTVSWYQQALGQGPQFIFQYYREEENGRGNFPPRFSGLQFPNYSSELNVNALELDDSALYLCASSVDRDQPQHFGDGTRLSIL.

The V and J genes are TRBV9 and TRBJ2-7; D is possibly TRBD2 (6 bases). In germline, CDR1 is SGDLS, CDR2 YYNGEE. Between the trimmed V and J ends, which lost 0 bases and 0 bases, there was a span of 13 bases. The CDR3 loop spans 16 amino acids. Written as DNA, the CDR3 is TGTGCCAGCAGCGTAGGGGTCGGGGGAAGCTCCTACGAGCAGTACTTC. It translates to CASSVGVGGSSYEQYF.

V gene TRBV10-3 combines with J gene TRBJ2-1, with TRBD2 matching over 12 bases. Germline V gene data show CDR1 as ENHRY and CDR2 as SYGVKD. The CDR3 consists of 16 residues. Trimming cost V 6 bases and J 3 bases; bases outside gene matches: 6. The CDR3 spells CAIRKTSGGYYNEQFF. CDR3 bases: TGTGCCATCAGGAAGACTAGCGGGGGATACTACAATGAGCAGTTCTTC.

This sequence joins TRBV7-9 and TRBJ2-1; weak D call: TRBD2 (6 bases). CDR1 and CDR2 (germline): SEHNR, FQNEAQ (reference sequence). V lost 5 bases and J 1 base, leaving 12 bases between the germline ends. The length of the CDR3 is 15 residues. CDR3 coding DNA: TGTGCCAGCAGCCCTAGCGTATTATCCTACAATGAGCAGTTCTTC. Translated: CASSPSVLSYNEQFF.

The V call is TRBV6-4, the J call TRBJ2-1; 11 positions match TRBD2. The V gene end was trimmed by 6 bases and the J gene end by 7 bases; junction bases not matched to a gene: 8. CDR3 length equals 15 residues. CDR1 and CDR2 from the germline V gene are MRHNA and SNTAGT. CDR3 amino acids: CASRDNSGRVNEQFF. The CDR3 DNA is TGTGCCAGCAGAGATAATAGCGGGAGGGTTAATGAGCAGTTCTTC.

This chain joins TRBV7-2 and TRBJ1-2; possibly TRBD1 for D (6 bases). Trimming pared 5 bases from V and 0 bases from J, leaving 13 bases between. The CDR3 covers 15 residues. Germline V CDR1 and CDR2: SGHTA, FQGNSA. CDR3 amino acids: CASSLIQGSNYGYTF. CDR3 in DNA: TGTGCCAGCAGCCTAATACAGGGTTCTAACTATGGCTACACCTTC.

The sample holds a few counts of this clone. This CDR3 is CASMVGGPTGELFF. CDR3 in DNA: TGTGCCAGCATGGTGGGGGGACCAACCGGGGAGCTGTTTTTT. The V call is TRBV28, the J call TRBJ2-2; tentative D call: TRBD2 (6 bases). The germline gives CDR1 MDHEN, CDR2 SYDVKM. V dropped 7 bases and J dropped 5 bases, with 14 bases sitting between them. This CDR3 has 14 residues.

As for this clone: Other DNA variants within this sample encode the same CDR3. The chain links TRBV6-5 to TRBJ2-7, with D maybe TRBD1 (6 bases). This CDR3 is built from 12 residues. V lost 10 bases, J lost 3 bases, and 13 bases lay in between. Germline V gene sequence: CDR1 MNHEY, CDR2 SVGAGI. For the CDR3, the DNA is TGTGCCATTTCGGGACAAATCTACGAGCAGTACTTC. Translation gives CAISGQIYEQYF.

This chain uses TRBV10-3 with TRBJ1-5, with D perhaps matching TRBD1 (5 bases). Germline V gene data show CDR1 as ENHRY and CDR2 as SYGVKD. The CDR3 runs 14 residues. Between the trimmed V and J ends, which lost 2 bases and 9 bases, there was a span of 14 bases. The CDR3 sequence: CAISEHRDTGPQHF. As DNA, the CDR3 is TGTGCCATCAGTGAGCACAGAGACACAGGGCCCCAGCATTTT.

The CDR3 is CASRLTGSNTGELFF. The CDR3 nucleotides read TGTGCCAGCAGGCTGACAGGTTCGAACACCGGGGAGCTGTTTTTT. The rearrangement joins TRBV13 to TRBJ2-2, with a weak D call TRBD1 (6 bases). The V end lost 6 bases, the J end lost 0 bases, and 11 bases lay between the germline ends. The CDR3 contains 15 residues. Looked up from germline, CDR1 is PRHDT and CDR2 is FYEKMQ (reference sequence).